The rows below give T cell receptor beta chains drawn from one sample of a study of blood T cells in healthy people across ages. Using its own MiXCR run on the 5' RACE reads, TCRdb lists one record per CDR3 protein. The top ten hold around 18% of the sample, which has fewer than 1 million distinct CDR3 sequences, approximately 48% seen once. The sequencing input was blood. The origin of the receptors is a man aged 60-69 years in good health. Both conserved end residues are part of each CDR3. A D gene is named only where the DNA matches it firmly. The listing skips clone size in some rows; elsewhere it reads once, few, many or a size class.

abundance,d_gene,j_gene,v_gene,CDR3nt,CDR3aa
NA,NA,TRBJ2-6,TRBV30,TGTGCCTGGACTCAGCGTTTCTCTGGGGCCAACGTCCTGACTTTC,CAWTQRFSGANVLTF
many,NA,TRBJ1-6,TRBV5-6,TGTGCCAGCAGCTTCGGGGGGAGTAATTCACCCCTCCACTTT,CASSFGGSNSPLHF
NA,TRBD1,TRBJ1-2,TRBV20-1,TGCAGTGCTAGAGAGGGGACAGCTAACTATGGCTACACCTTC,CSAREGTANYGYTF
many,NA,TRBJ2-7,TRBV29-1,TGCAGCGTTGTGGGGTGGGGAGGCAGGTACGAGCAGTACTTC,CSVVGWGGRYEQYF
NA,NA,TRBJ2-7,TRBV7-6,TGTGCCAGCAGCTTAGCGGGGGACTCGGGATCCCAGTACTTC,CASSLAGDSGSQYF
few,TRBD1,TRBJ2-7,TRBV30,TGTGCCTGGAATACGGGACAGGGGTACGAGCAGTACTTC,CAWNTGQGYEQYF
NA,NA,TRBJ2-3,TRBV6-6,TGTGCCAGCAGCTCGGGACTCCCGGTAGATACGCAGTATTTT,CASSSGLPVDTQYF
few,NA,TRBJ1-5,TRBV12-3/TRBV12-4,TGTGCCAGCAGTTTCAGGTATCAGCCCCAGCATTTT,CASSFRYQPQHF
NA,TRBD2,TRBJ2-4,TRBV7-3,TGTGCCAGCAGTCTAAAACCGGGACTAGAGACGTACTTC,CASSLKPGLETYF
NA,NA,TRBJ2-2,TRBV28,TGTGCCAGCCTCGGGACGAACACCGGGGAGCTGTTTTTT,CASLGTNTGELFF
many,NA,TRBJ2-5,TRBV7-2,TGTGCCAGCAGCCCACAACACCGATCGTACCAAGAGACCCAGTACTTC,CASSPQHRSYQETQYF
few,TRBD1,TRBJ2-7,TRBV13,TGTGCCAGCAGCCGAGGACAGGGCCTACTCGAGCAGTACTTC,CASSRGQGLLEQYF
few,TRBD1,TRBJ1-1,TRBV20-1,TGCAGTGCAGGACAGGGAATGGCTGAAGCTTTCTTT,CSAGQGMAEAFF
NA,NA,TRBJ2-3,TRBV12-3/TRBV12-4,TGTGCCAGCGGTTTAAGTCGCAGGGAGCAGGGAGATACGCAGTATTTT,CASGLSRREQGDTQYF
few,NA,TRBJ1-1,TRBV4-2,TGTGCCAGCAGTCAGGACAGACCGAACACTGAAGCTTTCTTT,CASSQDRPNTEAFF
NA,NA,TRBJ2-7,TRBV5-1,TGCGCCAGCAGCTCCCAGGGGGGTCCCAACGAGCAGTACTTC,CASSSQGGPNEQYF
NA,NA,TRBJ2-5,TRBV10-3,TGTGCCATCAGTGAGTTTCAGCTCCAGGACGGGCAGTACTTC,CAISEFQLQDGQYF
NA,NA,TRBJ2-6,TRBV9,TGTGCCAGCAGCGTAGGTAACTCTGGGGCCAACGTCCTGACTTTC,CASSVGNSGANVLTF
NA,NA,TRBJ2-1,TRBV13,TGTGCCAGCAGCTTTTCCGGGACTCATTCACAATTACTCTACAATGAGCAGTTCTTC,CASSFSGTHSQLLYNEQFF
NA,TRBD1,TRBJ2-3,TRBV20-1,TGCAGTGCTGTACAGGGGGATACGCAGTATTTT,CSAVQGDTQYF
few,NA,TRBJ2-7,TRBV21-1,TGTGCCAGCAGCAAAAGGTGGGGACGGGCCTCCTACGAGCAGTACTTC,CASSKRWGRASYEQYF
few,NA,TRBJ2-1,TRBV5-1,TGCGCCAGCAGCTTGGGTCCTCTTGCAAATGAGCAGTTCTTC,CASSLGPLANEQFF
many,NA,TRBJ2-5,TRBV7-2,TGTGCCAGCAGCTTAGCGCACGGGGGAAGGGAGACCCAGTACTTC,CASSLAHGGRETQYF
NA,NA,TRBJ2-5,TRBV3-1,TGTGCCAGCAGCCAAGTAAGCGGGCTAGGGGAGCAGTACTTC,CASSQVSGLGEQYF
NA,TRBD2,TRBJ2-3,TRBV4-3,TGCGCCAGCAGCCAAATCGGCGCGGGGGGCCCAGATGGGGATACGCAGTATTTT,CASSQIGAGGPDGDTQYF